The rows below give T cell receptor beta chains drawn from one sample of a study of blood T cell repertoires in COVID-19. The method was immunoSEQ multiplex PCR; TCRdb's version includes in-frame clones alone and lacks a portion of them. The data contain approximately 210,000 clones, around four fifths of them singletons. The sequencing sample was made of peripheral blood. These receptors originate from a woman aged 50 to 65 with acute or convalescent COVID-19. Both conserved end residues are part of each CDR3. A D gene is named only where the DNA matches it firmly. Not all rows give a size; the values are once, few, many and, for expanded clones, a class.

J,D,V,size,DNA,CDR3
TRBJ2-5,NA,TRBV4-2,NA,TGTGCCAGCAGCCAACAGGCCCAGGAGACCCAGTACTTC,CASSQQAQETQYF
TRBJ2-5,NA,TRBV7-9,NA,TGTGCCAGCAGCTTAATGGCTAGCGTGGAGACCCAGTACTTC,CASSLMASVETQYF
TRBJ2-2,TRBD2,TRBV6-6,NA,TGTGCCAGCAGTTGGTTCTCAGGGACTAGGGCCGGGGAGCTGTTTTTT,CASSWFSGTRAGELFF
TRBJ2-1,NA,TRBV24-1,NA,TGTGCCACCAGTGATTACGGTCCTGATGAGCAGTTCTTC,CATSDYGPDEQFF
TRBJ2-6,NA,TRBV7-2,NA,TGTGCCAGCAGCCCCCAGGCACTCTCTGGGGCCAACGTCCTGACTTTC,CASSPQALSGANVLTF
TRBJ1-2,TRBD1,TRBV2,NA,TGTGCCAGCAGGTCAGACAGGGCTAACTATGGCTACACCTTC,CASRSDRANYGYTF
TRBJ2-7,TRBD1,TRBV6-1,many,TGTGCCAGCAGTGAATCCCAGGGGGACCGCTACGAGCAGTACTTC,CASSESQGDRYEQYF
TRBJ1-1,NA,TRBV19,NA,TGTGCCAGTAGTGGGCGGGACAACACTGAAGCTTTCTTT,CASSGRDNTEAFF
TRBJ2-7,TRBD1,TRBV11-2,NA,TGTGCCAGCAGCTTATGGACGGACAGGGCGAACGAGCAGTACTTC,CASSLWTDRANEQYF
TRBJ1-4,TRBD1,TRBV29-1,NA,TGCAGCGTTGGGACAGGGGCCCGAGGGGCAACTAATGAAAAACTGTTTTTT,CSVGTGARGATNEKLFF
TRBJ2-7,TRBD1,TRBV30,once,TGTGCCTGGAGTATCTGGGGCAGGGGGACCCACGAGCAGTACTTC,CAWSIWGRGTHEQYF
TRBJ1-5,TRBD1,TRBV19,once,TGTGCCAGTAGTATAGGACAGGGAAGCAATCAGCCCCAGCATTTT,CASSIGQGSNQPQHF
TRBJ1-1,NA,TRBV3-1/TRBV3-2,NA,TGTGCCAGCAGCCAAGACGGTGCGGGGAGAGGAACTGAAGCTTTCTTT,CASSQDGAGRGTEAFF
TRBJ1-4,TRBD1,TRBV5-1,NA,TGCGCCAGCAGCACCGGGACAGGGGGGGAAAAACTGTTTTTT,CASSTGTGGEKLFF
TRBJ1-1,NA,TRBV7-2,once,TGTGCCAGCAGCTTATTCGGGGGGAACACTGAAGCTTTCTTT,CASSLFGGNTEAFF
TRBJ2-3,NA,TRBV6-4,NA,TGTGCCAGCAGCCCCTTTGCGGATCCCACAGATACGCAGTATTTT,CASSPFADPTDTQYF
TRBJ2-1,TRBD2,TRBV2,once,TGTGCCAGCAGGAGGACTAGCGGCGACTCCTACAATGAGCAGTTCTTC,CASRRTSGDSYNEQFF
TRBJ1-2,NA,TRBV2,once,TGTGCCAGCAGTGAAGGAGGAAGTGCAGATCCTTTGTATGGCTACACCTTC,CASSEGGSADPLYGYTF
TRBJ2-1,TRBD1,TRBV11-3,NA,TGTGCCAGCAGCCCAGGACAGGGGCCAAATGAGCAGTTCTTC,CASSPGQGPNEQFF
TRBJ2-1,TRBD1,TRBV6-5,NA,TGTGCCAGCATGAGGGACAGGGGGCTTTGGAATGAGCAGTTCTTC,CASMRDRGLWNEQFF
TRBJ2-7,TRBD2,TRBV6-5,once,TGTGCCACCCTGAGACTAGCGGGGTACGAGCAGTACTTC,CATLRLAGYEQYF
TRBJ1-2,NA,TRBV28,NA,TGTGCCAGCAGTCTCAGAAACTATGGCTACACCTTC,CASSLRNYGYTF
TRBJ1-2,TRBD1,TRBV18,NA,TGTGCCAGCTCACGGGGACAGGGCCTCTATGGCTACACCTTC,CASSRGQGLYGYTF
TRBJ2-7,NA,TRBV6-1,NA,TGTGCCAGCAGTGAAACAGCTTCCTACGAGCAGTACTTC,CASSETASYEQYF
TRBJ1-4,NA,TRBV30,few,TGTGCCTGGAGCGAAATCGGGGCAGGGAGGGAAAAACTGTTTTTT,CAWSEIGAGREKLFF
TRBJ2-7,TRBD1,TRBV19,NA,TGTGCCAGTAGTATACTGAGGGGGCACGAGCAGTACTTC,CASSILRGHEQYF
TRBJ2-7,TRBD1,TRBV29-1,NA,TGCAGCGTTGTGCCCGGGACAGGGTCCGAGCAGTACTTC,CSVVPGTGSEQYF
TRBJ2-1,TRBD2,TRBV5-1,NA,TGCGCCAGCAGCTTGCCTAGCGGGAGGGGCTACAATGAGCAGTTCTTC,CASSLPSGRGYNEQFF
TRBJ2-4,NA,TRBV7-2,NA,TGTGCCAGCAGCTTAGGGTGGGGCGGGACGGCCAAAAACATTCAGTACTTC,CASSLGWGGTAKNIQYF
TRBJ2-1,TRBD2,TRBV6-6,NA,TGTGCCAGCTCTGTGGCTAGCGGCATCTCCTACAATGAGCAGTTCTTC,CASSVASGISYNEQFF
TRBJ1-3,NA,TRBV27,few,TGTGCCAGCAGTTCCCTCTCTGGAAACACCATATATTTT,CASSSLSGNTIYF
TRBJ2-5,TRBD2,TRBV24-1,NA,TGTGCCACCAGTGACCCGGGACTAGCGGGAGAGACCCAGTACTTC,CATSDPGLAGETQYF
TRBJ1-1,NA,TRBV2,NA,TGTGCCAGCAGTGAAGGCGGGAACACTGAAGCTTTCTTT,CASSEGGNTEAFF
TRBJ1-5,NA,TRBV27,NA,TGTGCCAGCAGTCCTACTGCGGGCTACGGCAATCAGCCCCAGCATTTT,CASSPTAGYGNQPQHF
TRBJ2-3,TRBD2,TRBV24-1,once,TGTGCCACCAGTGACCACGGGATGGGGGGGTCGCAGTATTTT,CATSDHGMGGSQYF
TRBJ1-2,TRBD1,TRBV28,NA,TGTGCCAGCAGTCTGGACAGGGGGAGCTATGGCTACACCTTC,CASSLDRGSYGYTF
TRBJ1-2,NA,TRBV10-3,NA,TGTGCCACCGTCGGACTGAGTAACTATGGCTACACCTTC,CATVGLSNYGYTF
TRBJ2-1,TRBD2,TRBV2,NA,TGTGCCAGCACTACTAGCGGGAGTTCCTACAATGAGCAGTTCTTC,CASTTSGSSYNEQFF
TRBJ2-1,TRBD2,TRBV28,NA,TGTGCCAGCAGTTTATCGGGAGGGGCGAATGAGCAGTTCTTC,CASSLSGGANEQFF
TRBJ1-1,NA,TRBV2,NA,TGTGCCAGCAGTTCCCCCGGGACAACAGCTTTCTTT,CASSSPGTTAFF